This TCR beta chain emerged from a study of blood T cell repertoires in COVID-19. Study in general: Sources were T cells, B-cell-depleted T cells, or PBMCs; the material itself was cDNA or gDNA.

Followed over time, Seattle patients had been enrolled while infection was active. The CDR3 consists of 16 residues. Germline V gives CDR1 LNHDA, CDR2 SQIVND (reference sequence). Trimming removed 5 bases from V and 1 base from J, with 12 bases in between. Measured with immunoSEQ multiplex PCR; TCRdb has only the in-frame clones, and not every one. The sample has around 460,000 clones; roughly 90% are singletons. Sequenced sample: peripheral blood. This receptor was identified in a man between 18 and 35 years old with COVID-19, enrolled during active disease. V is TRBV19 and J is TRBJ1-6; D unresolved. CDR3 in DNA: TGTGCCAGTAGTTCCGAGAGGGCATCCTATAATTCACCCCTCCACTTT. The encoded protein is CASSSERASYNSPLHF.